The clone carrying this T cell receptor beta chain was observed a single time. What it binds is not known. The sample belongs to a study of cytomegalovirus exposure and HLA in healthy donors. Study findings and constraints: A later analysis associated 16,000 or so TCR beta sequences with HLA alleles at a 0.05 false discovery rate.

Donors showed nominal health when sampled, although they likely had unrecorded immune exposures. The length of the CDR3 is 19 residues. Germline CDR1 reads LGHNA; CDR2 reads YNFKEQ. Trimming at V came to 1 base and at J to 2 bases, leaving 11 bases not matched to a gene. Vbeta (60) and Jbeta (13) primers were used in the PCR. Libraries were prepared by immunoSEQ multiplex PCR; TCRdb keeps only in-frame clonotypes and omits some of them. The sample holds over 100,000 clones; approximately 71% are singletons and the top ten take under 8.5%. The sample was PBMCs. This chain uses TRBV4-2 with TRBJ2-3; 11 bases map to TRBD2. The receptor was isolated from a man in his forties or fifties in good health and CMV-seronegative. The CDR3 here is CASSQVRKLAGAHTDTQYF. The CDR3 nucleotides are TGTGCCAGCAGCCAAGTCCGCAAACTAGCGGGGGCCCACACAGATACGCAGTATTTT.